The 32 T cell receptor beta chains below all came from one sample that was sequenced in a study of Graves' ophthalmopathy and Graves' hyperthyroidism. TCR beta CDR3 regions were amplified from RNA transcripts. The first round was an RT-PCR with HTBI primers, and the second round was a multiplex PCR. TCRdb reprocessed the multiplex PCR reads with MiXCR, giving one entry per CDR3 protein. The profile shows about 200,000 distinct CDR3 sequences, roughly 27% of them singletons. The specimen sequenced was peripheral blood. The source of these receptors is a middle-aged man with Graves' ophthalmopathy.

This clonotype was counted many times. The CDR3 nucleotides are TGTGCCAGCAGTTACTCTATGAATCAGCCCCAGCATTTT. Translating gives CASSYSMNQPQHF. This chain joins TRBV12-3 or TRBV12-4 and TRBJ1-5; D is ambiguous. CDR3 size: 13 residues. The V end was cut by 4 bases, the J end by 4 bases, with 8 bases between.

This clonotype showed up many times. The chain links TRBV6-5 to TRBJ2-1; 7 nucleotides agree with TRBD1. Looked up from germline, CDR1 is MNHEY and CDR2 is SVGAGI. V dropped 4 bases and J dropped 5; count of bases not matched to a gene: 8. The CDR3 runs 15 residues. CDR3 protein: CASSSGQVRHNEQFF. In DNA, the CDR3 is TGTGCCAGCAGTTCAGGACAGGTTCGGCACAATGAGCAGTTCTTC.

At least ten counts were recorded for this clonotype. V gene TRBV9 combines with J gene TRBJ1-5; tentatively, D is TRBD1 (5 bases). CDR1 is SGDLS, CDR2 YYNGEE, per germline. V lost 5 bases and J 5 bases, leaving 11 bases between the germline ends. The CDR3 runs to 13 residues. CDR3 coding DNA: TGTGCCAGCAGTAGGGGAGGCGATCAGCCCCAGCATTTT. It yields the protein CASSRGGDQPQHF.

In this sample, this clonotype turned up many times. The chain uses TRBV10-3 and TRBJ1-2, with D possibly TRBD1 on 5 matching bases. The CDR3 is made up of 13 amino acids. CDR1 and CDR2 from the germline V gene are ENHRY and SYGVKD. V was clipped by 6 bases and J by 2 bases, with 10 bases between them. The CDR3 nucleotides read TGTGCCATCAGACCGACAGAGAACTATGGCTACACCTTC. It specifies CAIRPTENYGYTF.

This clonotype has a count of ten or more. The chain employs TRBV2 and TRBJ2-2; D gene uncertain. CDR3 length equals 13 residues. Deletions cut 2 bases from V and 7 bases from J, with 8 bases between. Germline loops: CDR1 SNHLY, CDR2 FYNNEI. This CDR3 is CASSELWGGELFF. Written as DNA, the CDR3 is TGTGCCAGCAGTGAACTCTGGGGCGGGGAGCTGTTTTTT.

This clonotype was recorded many times. The rearrangement links TRBV15 to TRBJ2-7; 7 positions match TRBD2. Germline V lookup: CDR1 LNHNV, CDR2 YYDKDF (reference sequence). The CDR3 covers 13 residues. After removal of 1 base from V and 7 bases from J, the junction contained 4 bases not matched to a gene. The CDR3 sequence: CATSRVGRREQYF. CDR3 bases: TGTGCCACCAGCAGAGTCGGGAGGCGAGAGCAGTACTTC.

V usage is TRBV28 and J usage is TRBJ2-5, with a tentative D call TRBD2 (5 bases). The CDR3 is 13 amino acids. V gave up 6 bases and J gave up 5 bases, with 13 bases separating them. Looked up from germline, CDR1 is MDHEN and CDR2 is SYDVKM. The CDR3 DNA is TGTGCCAGCAGCAGGAGGTTCCAGGAGACCCAGTACTTC. Its protein is CASSRRFQETQYF.

This clonotype was seen many times. Germline and junction disagree at one end, which may indicate a read error. The genes are TRBV5-1 and TRBJ2-3, with D tentatively TRBD1 (7 bases). This CDR3 has 14 residues. Germline V gene data show CDR1 as SGHRS and CDR2 as YFSETQ. Here the CDR3 reads CASRRDRSLDTQYF. CDR3 sequence (DNA): TGCGCTAGCAGGCGGGACAGATCCCTAGACACGCAGTATTTT.

This clonotype was seen many times. V is TRBV20-1 and J is TRBJ2-7; D may match TRBD1 or TRBD2 (5 bases each). CDR3 length equals 11 residues. Germline values: CDR1 DFQATT, CDR2 SNEGSKA (reference sequence). Trimming took 3 bases from V and 5 from J, leaving 8 bases between them. Here the CDR3 DNA reads TGCAGTGCTAGGTCGGGGCACGAGCAGTACTTC. This translates into CSARSGHEQYF.

This clonotype was found many times. The chain carries TRBV6-1 and TRBJ2-4; D is possibly TRBD1 (5 bases). CDR1 MNHNS and CDR2 SASEGT come from the germline V gene. V lost 7 bases, J lost 6 bases, and 19 bases lay in between. The CDR3 spans 15 residues. CDR3: CASTPRRSGINIQYF. CDR3 bases: TGTGCCAGCACCCCTCGGCGTTCAGGGATAAACATTCAGTACTTC.

The rearrangement joins TRBV10-3 to TRBJ1-1; TRBD1 might be the D (6 bases). This CDR3 is built from 14 residues. The V and J ends lost 2 bases and 4 bases respectively, with 11 bases between them. Germline-derived CDR1 and CDR2 are ENHRY and SYGVKD. The CDR3 DNA reads TGTGCCATCAGTGAGGCCCGGGACACCACTGAAGCTTTCTTT. Translation gives CAISEARDTTEAFF.

This clonotype was seen ten or more times. This chain uses TRBV30 with TRBJ2-7, with 7 bases that match TRBD1. J gave up 3 bases and V 8 bases, and 13 bases lay outside the gene matches. The CDR3 loop spans 14 amino acids. The germline V gene has CDR1 GTSNPN and CDR2 SVGIG (reference sequence). The CDR3 nucleotides are TGTGCCGGCGCCTCGGGACAGTATCTCTACGAGCAGTACTTC. It is translated as CAGASGQYLYEQYF.

The chain combines TRBV28 with TRBJ2-7, with 9 positions matching TRBD2. The CDR3 extends over 14 amino acids. CDR1 and CDR2 (germline): MDHEN, SYDVKM. V was clipped by 3 bases and J by 5 bases; unmatched bases: 5. The CDR3 nucleotides are TGTGCCAGCAGTTTCTCTAGCGGGAACGACGAGCAGTACTTC. This gives the protein CASSFSSGNDEQYF.

This clonotype was observed at least ten times. This chain joins TRBV7-8 and TRBJ2-7, with a tentative D call TRBD1 (5 bases). The CDR3 is 13 amino acids. From germline, CDR1 is SGHVS and CDR2 FQNEAQ. Trimming took 6 bases from V and 2 from J, leaving 11 bases between them. The CDR3 DNA is TGTGCCAGCAGACCAGGGCCCGCCTACGAGCAGTACTTC. It specifies CASRPGPAYEQYF. The whole variable domain, remainder taken from reference TRBV7-8 and TRBJ2-7, is GAGVSQSPRYKVAKRGQDVALRCDPISGHVSLFWYQQALGQGPEFLTYFQNEAQLDKSGLPSDRFFAERPEGSVSTLKIQRTQQEDSAVYLCASRPGPAYEQYFGPGTRLTVT.

The table lists this clonotype with many counts. The chain employs TRBV19 and TRBJ1-1, with 7 nucleotides matching TRBD1. Trimming removed 4 bases from V and 8 bases from J; junction bases left unmatched: 7. The CDR3 spans 13 residues. Germline V gene sequence: CDR1 LNHDA, CDR2 SQIVND (reference sequence). In DNA form, the CDR3 reads TGTGCCAGTAGTACGTGGGACAGTCAAGAAGCTTTCTTT. Translated, it gives CASSTWDSQEAFF.

The genes are TRBV6-1 and TRBJ2-5; 7 positions agree with TRBD1. Germline loops: CDR1 MNHNS, CDR2 SASEGT. This CDR3 spans 14 amino acids. V shed 8 bases, J shed 5 bases, and the junction held 11 bases outside the gene matches. DNA for the CDR3: TGTGCCAGCCGGGACAGTGGGGTTGTTGAGACCCAGTACTTC. Its protein product is CASRDSGVVETQYF.

This clonotype appeared many times. This chain connects TRBV27 to TRBJ2-2, with 9 bases identical to TRBD2. The CDR3 is 15 amino acids. Looked up from germline, CDR1 is MNHEY and CDR2 is SMNVEV (reference sequence). V shed 3 bases, J shed 4 bases, and the junction held 3 bases outside the gene matches. The DNA of the CDR3 is TGTGCCAGCAGTTTGGCGGGAGGGATCACCGGGGAGCTGTTTTTT. Translating it yields CASSLAGGITGELFF.

The chain carries TRBV20-1 and TRBJ2-7; 13 positions agree with TRBD2. V shed 1 base and J 2 bases; nucleotides not matched to a gene: 5. CDR1 and CDR2 (germline): DFQATT, SNEGSKA (reference sequence). This CDR3 is built from 16 residues. CDR3 DNA: TGCAGTGCTAGAGGCCGGACTAGCGGGAGCGCCTACGAGCAGTACTTC. Amino acids: CSARGRTSGSAYEQYF.

This clonotype has only a few counts. The CDR3 here is CASSLGGTLLPEQYF. The CDR3 DNA follows: TGTGCCAGCAGCCTTGGGGGGACTCTCCTTCCCGAGCAGTACTTC. The V and J genes are TRBV7-2 and TRBJ2-7; tentative D call: TRBD2 (6 bases). The CDR3 loop spans 15 amino acids. Germline V gene data show CDR1 as SGHTA and CDR2 as FQGNSA. The V and J ends lost 5 bases and 6 bases respectively, with 20 bases between them.

This clonotype was detected many times. J is TRBJ1-2 and V is TRBV6-1, with 9 positions matching TRBD1. The J segment lost 4 bases and the V segment lost 7 bases, leaving 7 bases of the junction unmatched. The CDR3 length is 14 residues. Germline lookup yields CDR1 MNHNS and CDR2 SASEGT. This CDR3 reads CASTQGQGSYGYTF. DNA for the CDR3: TGTGCCAGCACCCAAGGACAGGGGTCCTATGGCTACACCTTC.

This clonotype came up many times. The gene calls are TRBV20-1 and TRBJ1-5; 7 positions match TRBD1. CDR3 size: 14 residues. Per germline, CDR1 DFQATT and CDR2 SNEGSKA (reference sequence). J gave up 1 base and V 4 bases, and 4 bases lay outside the gene matches. The CDR3 DNA is TGCAGTGCTAAACAGGGGTCAAGCAATCAGCCCCAGCATTTT. This sequence encodes CSAKQGSSNQPQHF.

The chain is built from TRBV28 and TRBJ2-7; D may be TRBD2 (6 bases). The CDR3 covers 15 residues. CDR1 and CDR2 from the germline V gene are MDHEN and SYDVKM. V was cut by 5 bases and J by 1 base, with 15 bases left in between. The CDR3 protein is CASSPRGTGSYEQYF. CDR3 bases: TGTGCCAGCAGTCCCCGCGGGACGGGTTCCTACGAGCAGTACTTC.

This clonotype appeared many times. The chain uses TRBV18 and TRBJ2-2; D may be TRBD2 (5 bases). The V end lost 3 bases, the J end lost 1 base, and 9 bases lay between the germline ends. CDR1 KGHSH and CDR2 LQKENI come from the germline V gene. The CDR3 has 15 residues. For the CDR3, the DNA is TGTGCCAGCTCACCTTATCGGGAGAACACCGGGGAGCTGTTTTTT. This gives the protein CASSPYRENTGELFF. Full variable domain (remainder filled in from reference TRBV18 and TRBJ2-2): NAGVMQNPRHLVRRRGQEARLRCSPMKGHSHVYWYRQLPEEGLKFMVYLQKENIIDESGMPKERFSAEFPKEGPSILRIQQVVRGDSAAYFCASSPYRENTGELFFGEGSRLTVL.

This clonotype was observed at least ten times. One end of the junction does not line up with germline, which may come from a read error. The V gene is TRBV29-1, the J gene TRBJ2-4; 7 bases fit TRBD1. CDR1 is SQVTM and CDR2 is ANQGSEA in the germline V gene. The CDR3 runs 15 residues. The chain's CDR3 is CSAEGGPSAKNIQYF. As DNA, the CDR3 is TGCAGCGCTGAAGGGGGCCCCTCAGCCAAAAACATTCAGTACTTC. Complete variable domain (other parts from reference TRBV29-1 and TRBJ2-4): SAVISQKPSRDICQRGTSLTIQCQVDSQVTMMFWYRQQPGQSLTLIATANQGSEATYESGFVIDKFPISRPNLTFSTLTVSNMSPEDSSIYLCSAEGGPSAKNIQYFGAGTRLSVL.

In its sample, this clonotype was seen many times. This rearrangement joins TRBV6-2 or TRBV6-3 to TRBJ2-5; D gene ambiguous. The CDR3 is made up of 14 amino acids. V was cut by 6 bases and J by 4 bases, with 15 bases left in between. The germline CDR1 and CDR2 sequences are MNHEY and SVGEGT. CDR3 coding DNA: TGTGCCAGCAGGCCCTCTTTGGAAGCAGAGACCCAGTACTTC. Translating gives CASRPSLEAETQYF.

The sample holds one count of this clonotype. V usage is TRBV7-8 and J usage is TRBJ1-2; tentative D call: TRBD1 (5 bases). The ends were cut back, 4 bases at V and 4 bases at J, with 22 bases in the middle. Per the germline V gene, CDR1 is SGHVS and CDR2 is FQNEAQ. CDR3 length: 17 amino acids. The CDR3 loop reads CASSSSSGTLTGYGYTF. The CDR3 DNA follows: TGTGCCAGCAGCTCCTCGTCAGGGACTTTAACGGGCTATGGCTACACCTTC.

V is TRBV7-2 and J is TRBJ1-6, with TRBD1 identical over 8 bases. Germline V CDR1 and CDR2: SGHTA, FQGNSA. CDR3 length equals 14 residues. Trimming cost V 4 bases and J 10 bases; bases outside gene matches: 6. The DNA for the CDR3 is TGTGCCAGCAGCTCCCGGACAGGGAAGTCACCCCTCCACTTT. As protein: CASSSRTGKSPLHF.

This clonotype was detected ten times or more. For the CDR3, the DNA is TGTGCCAGCAGCCCCCGAGCGGGAGGGGCCTACGAGCAGTACTTC. This gives the protein CASSPRAGGAYEQYF. V is TRBV12-3 or TRBV12-4 and J is TRBJ2-7; 10 bases align to TRBD2. This CDR3 comprises 15 residues. The V gene end was trimmed by 6 bases and the J gene end by 2 bases; junction bases not matched to a gene: 7.

As concerns this clonotype: This may arise from a read error, as a much more abundant clone is one base away. The CDR3: CASSLGATKNTEAFF. The CDR3 DNA is TGTGCCAGCAGCTTAGGGGCCACAAAGAACACTGAAGCTTTCTTT. The chain employs TRBV5-8 and TRBJ1-1; the D gene is possibly TRBD1 (5 bases). In germline, CDR1 is SGHTS, CDR2 YDEGEE. Trimming took 2 bases from V and 1 from J, leaving 12 bases between them. This CDR3 comprises 15 residues.

The chain combines TRBV5-6 with TRBJ2-5; TRBD1 is a possible D gene (6 bases). Near its end, the DNA agrees better with TRBJ2-4, so the J call may be wrong. The germline CDR1 and CDR2 sequences are SGHDT and YYEEEE. This CDR3 region has 13 residues. CDR3 residues: CASSLARGSIQYF. The CDR3 DNA reads as TGTGCCAGCAGCTTGGCCAGGGGTTCCATTCAGTACTTC.

The genes are TRBV28 and TRBJ2-7, with 9 bases fitting TRBD2. The CDR3 length is 16 residues. Germline V gives CDR1 MDHEN, CDR2 SYDVKM. V lost 4 bases to trimming and J lost 0 bases; unmatched junction nucleotides: 7. The CDR3 DNA is TGTGCCAGCAGTTCCGTCGCGGGAGGGAGCTCCTACGAGCAGTACTTC. This translates into CASSSVAGGSSYEQYF.

Only a few counts were recorded for this clonotype. This chain connects TRBV7-3 to TRBJ2-2; D possibly corresponds to TRBD2 (6 bases). The germline V gene has CDR1 SGHTA and CDR2 FQGTGA. Trimming took off 4 bases at V and 1 base at J, with 7 bases between the two ends. CDR3 length: 14 residues. The CDR3 region is CASSSGVNTGELFF. CDR3 bases: TGTGCCAGCAGCTCGGGGGTGAACACCGGGGAGCTGTTTTTT.